This entry lists 28 T cell receptor beta chains sequenced from one sample in a study of cytomegalovirus exposure and HLA in healthy donors. The PCR made use of 60 Vbeta and 13 Jbeta primers. The method was immunoSEQ multiplex PCR; TCRdb's version includes in-frame clones alone and lacks a portion of them. The sample has tens of thousands of clones; the top ten hold approximately 4.2%. Sequencing used PBMCs. The source of these receptors is a man between 18 and 29 years old in good health and CMV-seropositive.

V gene TRBV5-1 combines with J gene TRBJ2-7; possible D gene TRBD2, 6 bases. Trimming cost V 5 bases and J 2 bases, with 11 bases left between them. Germline loops: CDR1 SGHRS, CDR2 YFSETQ. CDR3 length: 13 residues. The CDR3 reads CASSAPSAYEQYF. The CDR3 coding sequence is TGCGCCAGCAGTGCCCCTAGCGCCTACGAGCAGTACTTC.

The chain has TRBV5-1 and TRBJ2-7; possible D gene TRBD1, 5 bases. CDR1 and CDR2 from the germline V gene are SGHRS and YFSETQ. V was shortened by 4 bases and J by 6 bases, with 14 bases between the two germline ends. This CDR3 has 13 residues. The CDR3 DNA is TGCGCCAGCAGCGCCAGTGGGGCGGCCGAGCAGTACTTC. Protein: CASSASGAAEQYF.

The gene calls are TRBV4-2 and TRBJ2-2; tentative D call: TRBD2 (6 bases). V was cut by 1 base and J by 0 bases, with 12 bases left in between. Germline values: CDR1 LGHNA, CDR2 YNFKEQ. This CDR3 spans 17 amino acids. The DNA for the CDR3 is TGTGCCAGCAGCCAAGTGTATCTAGCGTCGAACACCGGGGAGCTGTTTTTT. Its translation is CASSQVYLASNTGELFF.

This CDR3 reads CASSRASGGQETQYF. The CDR3 DNA follows: TGTGCCAGCAGCCGGGCTAGCGGGGGGCAAGAGACCCAGTACTTC. The chain uses TRBV6-1 and TRBJ2-5, with TRBD2 matching 11 bases. Germline V CDR1 and CDR2: MNHNS, SASEGT. After removal of 6 bases from V and 2 bases from J, the junction contained 5 bases not matched to a gene. This CDR3 region has 15 residues.

CDR3 region: CALSGGQGAGDTQYF. CDR3 bases: TGTGCCTTATCAGGAGGACAGGGGGCAGGAGATACGCAGTATTTT. The gene calls are TRBV30 and TRBJ2-3, with 11 positions matching TRBD1. Germline-derived CDR1 and CDR2 are GTSNPN and SVGIG (reference sequence). CDR3 length: 15 amino acids. Losses at the gene ends were 7 bases for V and 5 bases for J; bases not matched to a gene: 11. The full variable domain, rest sourced from reference TRBV30 and TRBJ2-3, is SQTIHQWPATLVQPVGSPLSLECTVEGTSNPNLYWYRQAAGRGLQLLFYSVGIGQISSEVPQNLSASRPQDRQFILSSKKLLLSDSGFYLCALSGGQGAGDTQYFGPGTRLTVL.

A word on this clone: The sample carries other DNA sequences with the same CDR3. This chain connects TRBV28 to TRBJ1-2; unclear D gene. This CDR3 has 13 amino acids. Germline values: CDR1 MDHEN, CDR2 SYDVKM. Trimming left V 3 bases short and J 5 bases short, with 10 bases between. CDR3 sequence (DNA): TGTGCCAGCAGTTTGGCAGGTCCTTATGGCTACACCTTC. Its protein is CASSLAGPYGYTF.

A word on this clone: No conserved phenylalanine or tryptophan is present at the end of the CDR3, so a read error is the likely explanation. No DNA is shown, since the ends of the CDR3 on it are uncertain; the CDR3 is the one TCRdb lists. The chain combines TRBV11-1 with TRBJ1-1; the D segment call TRBD1 is taken from the table without a DNA check. Germline V gene data show CDR1 as SGHAT and CDR2 as FQDESV (reference sequence). The CDR3 length is 13 residues, termini included. CDR3 residues: CASSLALDSSATL.

Concerning this clone: One end of the junction is discordant with germline, which a read error may explain. The V call is TRBV7-7, the J call TRBJ1-1; TRBD1 agrees at 11 bases. Per the germline V gene, CDR1 is SSHAT and CDR2 is FNYEAQ (reference sequence). The CDR3 runs 13 residues. CDR3 region: CASSQGQGAEAFF. CDR3 DNA: TGTGCTAGCAGCCAGGGACAGGGGGCTGAAGCTTTCTTT. The full variable domain, with the rest looked up from reference TRBV7-7 and TRBJ1-1, is GAGVSQSPRYKVTKRGQDVTLRCDPISSHATLYWYQQALGQGPEFLTYFNYEAQPDKSGLPSDRFSAERPEGSISTLTIQRTEQRDSAMYRCASSQGQGAEAFFGQGTRLTVV.

The CDR3 DNA follows: TGTGCCAGCAGCCAAGAGAACAGCTACGAGCAGTACTTC. Translation: CASSQENSYEQYF. The V and J genes are TRBV14 and TRBJ2-7; D unresolved. From germline, CDR1 is SGHDN and CDR2 FVKESK. This CDR3 comprises 13 residues. V was cut by 0 bases and J by 3 bases, with 6 bases left in between.

The chain couples TRBV30 to TRBJ1-1, with 7 bases aligning to TRBD1. The V segment lost 3 bases and the J segment 6 bases; nucleotides outside the gene matches: 4. CDR1 GTSNPN and CDR2 SVGIG come from the germline V gene (reference sequence). The CDR3 covers 12 residues. CDR3 amino acids: CAWSEDRPEAFF. Here the CDR3 DNA reads TGTGCCTGGAGCGAGGACAGGCCTGAAGCTTTCTTT.

The rearrangement links TRBV19 to TRBJ2-2, with 7 positions matching TRBD2. The CDR3 sequence is 13 residues long. The J segment lost 6 bases and the V segment lost 3 bases, leaving 1 base of the junction unmatched. CDR1 LNHDA and CDR2 SQIVND come from the germline V gene (reference sequence). The CDR3 coding sequence is TGTGCCAGTAGTATCGCGGGAGCCGGGGAGCTGTTTTTT. Amino acid sequence: CASSIAGAGELFF. The full variable domain, with the rest looked up from reference TRBV19 and TRBJ2-2, is DGGITQSPKYLFRKEGQNVTLSCEQNLNHDAMYWYRQDPGQGLRLIYYSQIVNDFQKGDIAEGYSVSREKKESFPLTVTSAQKNPTAFYLCASSIAGAGELFFGEGSRLTVL.

The chain uses TRBV5-1 and TRBJ1-2, with 7 bases that match TRBD1. CDR3 length equals 12 residues. The germline CDR1 and CDR2 sequences are SGHRS and YFSETQ. V lost 5 bases and J lost 6; bases outside the gene matches: 4. This chain's CDR3 is CASRTGDNGYTF. In DNA form, the CDR3 reads TGCGCCAGCAGAACAGGGGATAATGGCTACACCTTC. Combining the CDR3 with reference TRBV5-1 and TRBJ1-2 gives the whole variable domain KAGVTQTPRYLIKTRGQQVTLSCSPISGHRSVSWYQQTPGQGLQFLFEYFSETQRNKGNFPGRFSGRQFSNSRSEMNVSTLELGDSALYLCASRTGDNGYTFGSGTRLTVV.

This rearrangement joins TRBV9 to TRBJ2-5; D is unresolved. V lost 0 bases and J lost 7, with 10 bases in between. Germline-derived CDR1 and CDR2 are SGDLS and YYNGEE. This CDR3 region has 13 residues. In DNA form, the CDR3 reads TGTGCCAGCAGCGTAGTGGAGTTAGGGACCCAGTACTTC. The encoded protein is CASSVVELGTQYF. The full variable domain, completed using reference TRBV9 and TRBJ2-5, is DSGVTQTPKHLITATGQRVTLRCSPRSGDLSVYWYQQSLDQGLQFLIQYYNGEERAKGNILERFSAQQFPDLHSELNLSSLELGDSALYFCASSVVELGTQYFGPGTRLLVL.

J is TRBJ2-2 and V is TRBV5-1; weak D call: TRBD1 (6 bases). Per the germline V gene, CDR1 is SGHRS and CDR2 is YFSETQ. The CDR3 runs 16 residues. Trimming removed 0 bases at V and 7 bases at J, with 16 bases between. In DNA form, the CDR3 reads TGCGCCAGCAGCTTGGTACAGGGATTAGGTAACGGGGAGCTGTTTTTT. Its protein product is CASSLVQGLGNGELFF. Supplemented by reference TRBV5-1 and TRBJ2-2, the full variable domain reads KAGVTQTPRYLIKTRGQQVTLSCSPISGHRSVSWYQQTPGQGLQFLFEYFSETQRNKGNFPGRFSGRQFSNSRSEMNVSTLELGDSALYLCASSLVQGLGNGELFFGEGSRLTVL.

With regard to this clone: Other DNA sequences of this sample code for an identical CDR3. The genes are TRBV5-1 and TRBJ2-1, with 10 bases fitting TRBD2. This CDR3 region has 15 residues. Germline CDR1 is SGHRS and CDR2 is YFSETQ. The V and J ends lost 1 base and 4 bases, in that order; junction bases with no gene match: 2. CDR3 coding DNA: TGCGCCAGCAGCTTGAGGACTAGCGGTTACAATGAGCAGTTCTTC. It is translated as CASSLRTSGYNEQFF.

The chain uses TRBV7-8 and TRBJ1-2; 11 bases agree with TRBD1. Germline V gene data show CDR1 as SGHVS and CDR2 as FQNEAQ. The CDR3 spans 13 residues. V dropped 4 bases and J dropped 8; count of bases not matched to a gene: 3. CDR3 sequence: CASSSGQGVGYTF. The DNA for the CDR3 is TGTGCCAGCAGCTCGGGACAGGGGGTAGGCTACACCTTC.

CDR3 in DNA: TGTGCCAGCAGCCAAGAAGTAGGGACTAGCGGCCATGAGCAGTTCTTC. It specifies CASSQEVGTSGHEQFF. The chain combines TRBV4-2 with TRBJ2-1; 11 positions match TRBD2. Germline CDR1 LGHNA, CDR2 YNFKEQ. The CDR3 is 16 amino acids. The V segment lost 0 bases and the J segment 8 bases; nucleotides outside the gene matches: 6.

This chain joins TRBV5-5 and TRBJ2-7; TRBD1 is a possible D gene (6 bases). There are 13 residues in the CDR3. Trimming shortened V by 4 bases and J by 0 bases, and 8 bases separated the two germline ends. The germline CDR1 and CDR2 sequences are SGHKS and YYEKEE (reference sequence). The CDR3 protein is CASSQTGSYEQYF. DNA for the CDR3: TGTGCCAGCAGCCAGACAGGCTCCTACGAGCAGTACTTC.

The chain links TRBV2 to TRBJ1-1; TRBD1 matches 7 bases. V lost 3 bases to trimming and J lost 4 bases; unmatched junction nucleotides: 8. The CDR3 has 15 residues. The germline gives CDR1 SNHLY, CDR2 FYNNEI. CDR3 region: CASSEVGGSSTEAFF. The CDR3, as DNA: TGTGCCAGCAGTGAGGTAGGGGGCTCGAGCACTGAAGCTTTCTTT.

The V and J genes are TRBV7-9 and TRBJ1-3, with D perhaps TRBD1 (5 bases). The V end was cut by 0 bases, the J end by 4 bases, with 10 bases between. This CDR3 is 15 amino acids long. Germline CDR1 and CDR2: SEHNR and FQNEAQ (reference sequence). Written as DNA, the CDR3 is TGTGCCAGCAGCTTAGCGGGGGGAGAAGGAAACACCATATATTTT. Encoded protein: CASSLAGGEGNTIYF.

This chain uses TRBV7-9 with TRBJ1-1; D perhaps matches TRBD1 (6 bases). CDR1 and CDR2 (germline): SEHNR, FQNEAQ (reference sequence). V was cut by 1 base and J by 3 bases, with 9 bases left in between. The CDR3 totals 14 residues. The DNA of the CDR3 is TGTGCCAGCAGCTTAGTCAGGGGCGACACTGAAGCTTTCTTT. Amino acid sequence: CASSLVRGDTEAFF.

V gene TRBV6-5 combines with J gene TRBJ2-7, with D possibly TRBD1 on 6 matching bases. V gave up 0 bases and J gave up 4 bases, with 16 bases separating them. CDR1 is MNHEY, CDR2 SVGAGI, per germline. The CDR3 covers 16 residues. The CDR3 spells CASSYSNRASRYEQYF. CDR3 bases: TGTGCCAGCAGTTACTCGAACAGGGCGTCTCGGTACGAGCAGTACTTC.

This rearrangement joins TRBV5-1 to TRBJ1-1; 7 positions agree with TRBD1. V shed 3 bases, J shed 4 bases, and the junction held 3 bases outside the gene matches. The CDR3 extends over 13 amino acids. Germline lookup yields CDR1 SGHRS and CDR2 YFSETQ. Here the CDR3 reads CASSSGGATEAFF. The CDR3 DNA is TGCGCCAGCAGCTCAGGGGGTGCCACTGAAGCTTTCTTT.

The chain recombines TRBV11-2 with TRBJ2-5, with 9 bases matching TRBD2. With V trimmed by 5 bases and J by 5 bases, 15 bases remained unmatched. This CDR3 is built from 17 residues. The V gene's germline CDR1 is SGHAT and CDR2 FQNNGV. This CDR3 is CASSPSLLAGPPETQYF. The CDR3 DNA reads as TGTGCCAGCAGCCCCTCCCTACTAGCGGGCCCCCCGGAGACCCAGTACTTC. Drawing the rest from reference TRBV11-2 and TRBJ2-5, the complete variable domain is EAGVAQSPRYKIIEKRQSVAFWCNPISGHATLYWYQQILGQGPKLLIQFQNNGVVDDSQLPKDRFSAERLKGVDSTLKIQPAKLEDSAVYLCASSPSLLAGPPETQYFGPGTRLLVL.

The chain recombines TRBV5-1 with TRBJ2-2, with 7 bases identical to TRBD2. V dropped 4 bases and J dropped 5; count of bases not matched to a gene: 14. Germline CDR1 SGHRS, CDR2 YFSETQ. This CDR3 is 17 amino acids long. CDR3 sequence reads: CASSSEVSGTGTGELFF. In DNA, the CDR3 is TGCGCCAGCAGCAGCGAAGTAAGCGGGACTGGGACCGGGGAGCTGTTTTTT.

V gene TRBV6-5 combines with J gene TRBJ1-3; TRBD1 is a possible D gene (5 bases). The CDR3 has 15 residues. V was clipped by 2 bases and J by 0 bases, with 8 bases between them. Germline CDR1 reads MNHEY; CDR2 reads SVGAGI. The CDR3 nucleotides are TGTGCCAGCAGTTACAAGGGGCACTCTGGAAACACCATATATTTT. It yields the protein CASSYKGHSGNTIYF.

The chain recombines TRBV19 with TRBJ2-1; TRBD2 matches at 9 bases. The CDR3 covers 14 residues. CDR1 LNHDA and CDR2 SQIVND come from the germline V gene (reference sequence). The V segment lost 8 bases and the J segment 8 bases; nucleotides outside the gene matches: 10. The CDR3 protein is CASGGLANSDEQFF. DNA of the CDR3: TGTGCCAGTGGGGGACTAGCTAATTCCGATGAGCAGTTCTTC.

A note on this clone: Other DNA sequences of this sample code for an identical CDR3. This chain joins TRBV7-6 and TRBJ1-1, with a possible D match to TRBD1 (6 bases). Germline V gene lookup returns CDR1 SGHVS and CDR2 FNYEAQ. The V and J ends lost 2 bases and 5 bases respectively, with 9 bases between them. The CDR3 contains 13 residues. The CDR3 loop reads CASSLTGNTEAFF. The CDR3 nucleotides read TGTGCCAGCAGCTTAACAGGGAATACTGAAGCTTTCTTT.